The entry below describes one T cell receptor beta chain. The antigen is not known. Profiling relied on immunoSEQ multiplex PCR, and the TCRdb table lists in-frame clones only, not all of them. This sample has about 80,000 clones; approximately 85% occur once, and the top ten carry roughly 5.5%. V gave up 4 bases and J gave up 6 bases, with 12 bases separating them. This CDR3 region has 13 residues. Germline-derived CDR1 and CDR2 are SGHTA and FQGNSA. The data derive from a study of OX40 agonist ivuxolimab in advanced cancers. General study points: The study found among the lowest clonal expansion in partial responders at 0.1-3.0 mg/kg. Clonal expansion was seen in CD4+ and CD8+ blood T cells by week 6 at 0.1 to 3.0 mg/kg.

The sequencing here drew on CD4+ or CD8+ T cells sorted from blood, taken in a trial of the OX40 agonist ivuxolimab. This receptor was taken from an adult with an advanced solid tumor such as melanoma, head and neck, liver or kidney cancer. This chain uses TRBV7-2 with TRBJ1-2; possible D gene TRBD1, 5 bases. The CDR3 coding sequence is TGTGCCAGCAGCTATGACAGTAAAAATGGCTACACCTTC. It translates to CASSYDSKNGYTF.